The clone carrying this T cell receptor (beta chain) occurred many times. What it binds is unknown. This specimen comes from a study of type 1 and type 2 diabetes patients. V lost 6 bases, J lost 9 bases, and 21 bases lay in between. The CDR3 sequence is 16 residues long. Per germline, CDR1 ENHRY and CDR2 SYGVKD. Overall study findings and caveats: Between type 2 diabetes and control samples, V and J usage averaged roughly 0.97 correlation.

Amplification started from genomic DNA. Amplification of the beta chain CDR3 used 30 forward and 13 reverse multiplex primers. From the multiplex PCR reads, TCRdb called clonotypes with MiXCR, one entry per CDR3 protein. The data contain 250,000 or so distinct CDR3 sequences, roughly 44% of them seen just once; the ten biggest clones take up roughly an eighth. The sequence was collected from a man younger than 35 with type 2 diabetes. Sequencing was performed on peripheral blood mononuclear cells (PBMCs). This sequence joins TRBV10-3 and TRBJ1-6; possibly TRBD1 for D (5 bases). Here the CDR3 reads CAISTPQGASLSPLHF. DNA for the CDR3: TGTGCCATCAGCACCCCTCAGGGCGCTTCGCTTTCACCCCTCCACTTT.